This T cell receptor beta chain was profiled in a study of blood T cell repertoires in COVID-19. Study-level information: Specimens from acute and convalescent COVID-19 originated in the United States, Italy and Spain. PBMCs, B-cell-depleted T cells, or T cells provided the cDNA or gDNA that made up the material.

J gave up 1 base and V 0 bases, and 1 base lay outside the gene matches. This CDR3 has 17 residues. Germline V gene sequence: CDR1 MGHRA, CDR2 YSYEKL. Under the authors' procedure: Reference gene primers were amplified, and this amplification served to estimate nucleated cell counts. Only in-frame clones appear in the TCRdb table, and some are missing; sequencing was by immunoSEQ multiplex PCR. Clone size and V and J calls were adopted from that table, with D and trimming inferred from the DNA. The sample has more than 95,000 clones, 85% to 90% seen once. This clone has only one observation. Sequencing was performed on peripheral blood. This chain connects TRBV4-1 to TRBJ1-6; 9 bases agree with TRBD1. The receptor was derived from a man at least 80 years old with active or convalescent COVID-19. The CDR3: CASSQEGQGSYNSPLHF. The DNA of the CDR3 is TGCGCCAGCAGCCAAGAGGGACAGGGTTCCTATAATTCACCCCTCCACTTT.